What follows describes a single T cell receptor beta chain. Its antigen is not known. The CDR3 runs to 15 residues. V dropped 1 base and J dropped 4 bases, with 13 bases sitting between them. From germline, CDR1 is SGHDN and CDR2 FVKESK. This entry comes from a study of cytomegalovirus exposure and HLA in healthy donors. About the research overall: From donors who were HLA-typed, an early data release held 80 million or so unique TCRs. Whole-study results and caveats: Under in vitro conditions, a few CMV-associated chains were confirmed as specific for CMV antigens. In a later analysis, donors in an Asian-associated ancestry cluster reportedly had fewer N-insertions in productive TCRs than the cohort mean.

PCR used 60 Vbeta primers and 13 Jbeta primers. The data were produced by immunoSEQ multiplex PCR, yet TCRdb's version contains in-frame clones alone and is incomplete. This table holds around 100,000 clones, roughly 80% found once. The chain has TRBV14 and TRBJ1-1; tentative D call: TRBD1 (5 bases). The sequence derives from a man between 35 and 55 years old in good health and CMV-seronegative. The material sequenced was PBMCs. Written as DNA, the CDR3 is TGTGCCAGCAGCCAAGCTGGGGCGTTGGGCACTGAAGCTTTCTTT. The encoded protein is CASSQAGALGTEAFF. Supplemented by reference TRBV14 and TRBJ1-1, the full variable domain reads EAGVTQFPSHSVIEKGQTVTLRCDPISGHDNLYWYRRVMGKEIKFLLHFVKESKQDESGMPNNRFLAERTGGTYSTLKVQPAELEDSGVYFCASSQAGALGTEAFFGQGTRLTVV.